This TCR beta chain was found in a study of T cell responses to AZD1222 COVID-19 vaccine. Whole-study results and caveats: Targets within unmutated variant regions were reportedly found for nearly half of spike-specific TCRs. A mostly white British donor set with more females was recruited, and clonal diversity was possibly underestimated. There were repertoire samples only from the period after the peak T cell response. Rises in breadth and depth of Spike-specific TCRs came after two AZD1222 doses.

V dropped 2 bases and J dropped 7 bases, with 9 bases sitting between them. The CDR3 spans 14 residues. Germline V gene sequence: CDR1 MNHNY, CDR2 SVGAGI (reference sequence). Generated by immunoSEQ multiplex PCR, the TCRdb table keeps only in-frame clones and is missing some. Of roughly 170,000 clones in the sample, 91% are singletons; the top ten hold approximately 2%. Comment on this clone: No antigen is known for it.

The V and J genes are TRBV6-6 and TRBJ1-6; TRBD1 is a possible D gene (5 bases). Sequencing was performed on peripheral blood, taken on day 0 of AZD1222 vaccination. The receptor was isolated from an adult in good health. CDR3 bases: TGTGCCAGCAGTTACGCAGGGCGCAATTCACCCCTCCACTTT. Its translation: CASSYAGRNSPLHF.